The 9 T cell receptor beta chains presented below share a single source sample, sequenced in a study of blood T cell repertoires in COVID-19. Some clones are missing from TCRdb's copy, which holds only in-frame ones; the method was immunoSEQ multiplex PCR. The sample lists 250,000 to 350,000 clones, approximately 86% occurring once. Input material: peripheral blood. The receptors were gathered from a woman aged 50 to 65 who had recovered from COVID-19.

The chain combines TRBV7-2 with TRBJ1-5; 7 nucleotides align to TRBD1. The CDR3 covers 15 residues. CDR1 is SGHTA and CDR2 is FQGNSA in the germline V gene. J lost 6 bases, V lost 0 bases, and 5 bases had no gene match. CDR3 nucleotide sequence: TGTGCCAGCAGCTTAGCGACAGGGAGTACTCAGCCCCAGCATTTT. Translating it yields CASSLATGSTQPQHF. Supplemented by reference TRBV7-2 and TRBJ1-5, the full variable domain reads GAGVSQSPSNKVTEKGKDVELRCDPISGHTALYWYRQSLGQGLEFLIYFQGNSAPDKSGLPSDRFSAERTGGSVSTLTIQRTQQEDSAVYLCASSLATGSTQPQHFGDGTRLSIL.

The genes are TRBV9 and TRBJ1-2; 11 positions match TRBD1. Trimming took 4 bases from V and 10 from J; bases not matched to a gene: 9. Germline V gene sequence: CDR1 SGDLS, CDR2 YYNGEE. The CDR3 totals 14 residues. The CDR3 sequence is CASSPRGTGGFYTF. CDR3 nucleotide sequence: TGTGCCAGCAGCCCCCGCGGGACAGGGGGTTTCTACACCTTC.

The chain couples TRBV18 to TRBJ1-1; D is ambiguous. Per the germline V gene, CDR1 is KGHSH and CDR2 is LQKENI. CDR3 length: 12 amino acids. V dropped 3 bases and J dropped 7 bases, with 9 bases sitting between them. The CDR3 loop reads CASSPSSVEAFF. Written as DNA, the CDR3 is TGTGCCAGCTCACCGAGTTCTGTTGAAGCTTTCTTT.

V and J are TRBV15 and TRBJ2-7, with a possible D match to TRBD2 (6 bases). The CDR3 runs to 15 residues. V lost 3 bases to trimming and J lost 2 bases, with 14 bases between them. Germline loops: CDR1 LNHNV, CDR2 YYDKDF (reference sequence). The CDR3: CATSSWRGRTYEQYF. The CDR3 DNA reads as TGTGCCACCAGCAGCTGGCGGGGCAGGACCTACGAGCAGTACTTC. Supplemented by reference TRBV15 and TRBJ2-7, the full variable domain reads DAMVIQNPRYQVTQFGKPVTLSCSQTLNHNVMYWYQQKSSQAPKLLFHYYDKDFNNEADTPDNFQSRRPNTSFCFLDIRSPGLGDTAMYLCATSSWRGRTYEQYFGPGTRLTVT.

This chain connects TRBV7-2 to TRBJ1-6, with D perhaps matching TRBD1 (6 bases). From germline, CDR1 is SGHTA and CDR2 FQGNSA. This CDR3 has 17 amino acids. V was pared by 1 base and J by 10 bases, with 20 bases between. The CDR3 DNA reads as TGTGCCAGCAGCTTAGAGGGGGTTTGGCCAGGGCTATCACCCCTCCACTTT. Its protein product is CASSLEGVWPGLSPLHF.

A single count supports this clone. J is TRBJ2-2 and V is TRBV19; unclear D gene. The CDR3 runs 17 residues. CDR1 and CDR2 (germline): LNHDA, SQIVND (reference sequence). V shed 0 bases and J shed 0 bases, with 11 bases lying between them. This CDR3 is CASSIDGETTNTGELFF. The CDR3 DNA reads TGTGCCAGTAGTATAGATGGTGAGACAACGAACACCGGGGAGCTGTTTTTT.

The chain joins TRBV11-2 to TRBJ1-3; 8 positions match TRBD1. Unmatched junction bases numbered 7, after V lost 4 bases and J lost 2 bases. Germline V CDR1 and CDR2: SGHAT, FQNNGV. CDR3 length: 16 residues. The CDR3 bases are TGTGCCAGCAGCTCGTCACAGGGGGGTGCTGGAAACACCATATATTTT. Translated: CASSSSQGGAGNTIYF. The variable domain in full, completed from reference TRBV11-2 and TRBJ1-3, reads EAGVAQSPRYKIIEKRQSVAFWCNPISGHATLYWYQQILGQGPKLLIQFQNNGVVDDSQLPKDRFSAERLKGVDSTLKIQPAKLEDSAVYLCASSSSQGGAGNTIYFGEGSWLTVV.

This clone was recorded once. V usage is TRBV5-6 and J usage is TRBJ2-2, with 13 bases that match TRBD2. CDR3 length: 15 residues. With 4 bases clipped from V and 5 bases from J, the junction kept 2 bases outside the gene matches. Germline CDR1 and CDR2: SGHDT and YYEEEE. The CDR3 reads CASSPGLAGTGELFF. Written as DNA, the CDR3 is TGTGCCAGCAGCCCGGGACTAGCGGGAACCGGGGAGCTGTTTTTT.

This clone appeared a few times. The chain combines TRBV7-9 with TRBJ2-3, with TRBD2 matching 12 bases. Germline V gene data show CDR1 as SEHNR and CDR2 as FQNEAQ (reference sequence). The CDR3 has 15 amino acids. J lost 6 bases, V lost 5 bases, and 6 bases had no gene match. The CDR3 DNA reads TGTGCCAGCAGCCCAACTAGCGGGGGGCTTGATACGCAGTATTTT. It yields the protein CASSPTSGGLDTQYF. The full variable domain, rest sourced from reference TRBV7-9 and TRBJ2-3, is DTGVSQNPRHKITKRGQNVTFRCDPISEHNRLYWYRQTLGQGPEFLTYFQNEAQLEKSRLLSDRFSAERPKGSFSTLEIQRTEQGDSAMYLCASSPTSGGLDTQYFGPGTRLTVL.